These 2 T cell receptor beta chains share one sample of origin, sequenced in a study of tumor-infiltrating lymphocytes in primary liver carcinoma. The investigators made TCR beta cDNA from around 530 ng total RNA, using a constant-region primer. Three nested multiplex PCR rounds of slightly modified ARM-PCR generated TCR beta libraries. The two initial PCR rounds, around 11 cycles each, used TRBV1-TRBV30 forward and C-beta reverse primers. TCRdb called the multiplex PCR reads again in MiXCR, with one record for every CDR3 protein. The table shows some 320,000 distinct CDR3 sequences, with 55% to 65% occurring only once. Alongside blood RNA obtained from unsorted whole blood, germline DNA was also extracted. The sequenced sample consisted of peripheral blood. The receptors stem from a man in his forties or fifties with primary liver carcinoma and hepatitis B virus infection.

A word on this clonotype: A much larger clone lies a single base off, so this may be a read error. The chain is built from TRBV6-5 and TRBJ1-1, with TRBD1 as a possible D gene (6 bases). The length of the CDR3 is 13 residues. Germline V gene lookup returns CDR1 MNHEY and CDR2 SVGAGI. The CDR3 region is CASRILRDTDAFF. The CDR3 region has the DNA TGTGCCAGCAGGATCCTTAGGGACACTGATGCTTTCTTT.

This clonotype occurred a few times. J is TRBJ1-5 and V is TRBV11-2, with D unclear. The CDR3 runs to 13 residues. V gave up 2 bases and J gave up 11 bases, with 13 bases separating them. CDR1 and CDR2 (germline): SGHAT, FQNNGV. CDR3 DNA: TGTGCCAGCAGCTTAAGCTACGATCACTCCCAGCATTTT. Residues: CASSLSYDHSQHF. The entire variable domain, with the rest obtained from reference TRBV11-2 and TRBJ1-5, is as follows: EAGVAQSPRYKIIEKRQSVAFWCNPISGHATLYWYQQILGQGPKLLIQFQNNGVVDDSQLPKDRFSAERLKGVDSTLKIQPAKLEDSAVYLCASSLSYDHSQHFGDGTRLSIL.